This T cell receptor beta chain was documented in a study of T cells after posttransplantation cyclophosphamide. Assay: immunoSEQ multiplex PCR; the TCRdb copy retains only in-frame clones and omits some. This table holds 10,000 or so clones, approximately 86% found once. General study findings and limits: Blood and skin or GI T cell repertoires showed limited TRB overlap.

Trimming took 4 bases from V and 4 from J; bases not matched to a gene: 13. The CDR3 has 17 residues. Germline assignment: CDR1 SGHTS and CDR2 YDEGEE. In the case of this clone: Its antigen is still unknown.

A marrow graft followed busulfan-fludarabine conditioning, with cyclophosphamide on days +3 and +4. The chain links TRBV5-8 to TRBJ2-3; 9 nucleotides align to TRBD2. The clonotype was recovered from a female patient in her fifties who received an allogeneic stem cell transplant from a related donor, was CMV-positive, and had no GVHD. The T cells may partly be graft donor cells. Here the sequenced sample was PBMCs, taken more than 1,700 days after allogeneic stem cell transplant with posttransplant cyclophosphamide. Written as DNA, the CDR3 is TGTGCCAGCAGCGGTGGGGCCGCGGGAGGGTTCGCAGATACGCAGTATTTT. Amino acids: CASSGGAAGGFADTQYF.